This TCR beta chain derives from a study of blood T cell repertoires in COVID-19. With 2 bases removed from V and 3 bases from J, the gap between germline ends came to 6 bases. Germline V lookup: CDR1 MDHEN, CDR2 SYDVKM. The CDR3 contains 13 residues. TCRdb's table, derived via immunoSEQ multiplex PCR, lists solely in-frame clones and lacks some. The sample yields roughly 260,000 clones, roughly 86% seen once. Sequencing was done on a sample of PBMCs or T cells enriched from blood (not recorded which). The V and J genes are TRBV28 and TRBJ2-3; D may be TRBD2 (5 bases). The clonotype was recovered from a young woman who had recovered from COVID-19. The CDR3 bases are TGTGCCAGCAGTTTAGGGAGTACAGATACGCAGTATTTT. It is translated as CASSLGSTDTQYF.